Listed below are T cell receptor beta chains from one sample, sequenced in a study of PD-L1 blockade in urothelial cancer. Some clones are missing from TCRdb's copy, which holds only in-frame ones; the method was immunoSEQ multiplex PCR. The sample contains tens of thousands of clones, more than 70% of which appear only once. Sequencing used PBMCs, obtained around atezolizumab (anti-PD-L1) treatment. Receptor source: a man in his 60s with urothelial cancer. The CDR3 runs from the conserved cysteine through the conserved F or W. A D gene is named only where the DNA matches it firmly.

D gene,V gene,J gene,CDR3 length,CDR3 protein,CDR3 DNA
-,TRBV28,TRBJ1-5,14,CASRLDGGNQPQHF,TGTGCCAGCAGACTAGACGGGGGCAATCAGCCCCAGCATTTT
TRBD1,TRBV6-5,TRBJ1-1,16,CASSYGDRGRRTEAFF,TGTGCCAGCAGTTACGGGGACAGGGGGCGCAGAACTGAAGCTTTCTTT
TRBD1,TRBV7-9,TRBJ1-5,14,CASSSGQPNQPQHF,TGTGCCAGCAGTTCGGGACAGCCGAATCAGCCCCAGCATTTT
-,TRBV5-6,TRBJ1-5,15,CASSSYGQVNQPQHF,TGTGCCAGCAGCTCCTATGGACAAGTCAATCAGCCCCAGCATTTT
-,TRBV9,TRBJ1-1,12,CASSNMNTEAFF,TGTGCCAGCAGCAACATGAACACTGAAGCTTTCTTT
TRBD1,TRBV5-1,TRBJ2-3,16,CASSPPAGGVADTQYF,TGCGCCAGCAGCCCCCCAGCAGGGGGCGTAGCAGATACGCAGTATTTT
-,TRBV28,TRBJ1-1,14,CASNTGRASTEAFF,TGTGCCAGCAACACAGGGAGGGCGAGCACTGAAGCTTTCTTT
TRBD1,TRBV4-1,TRBJ1-1,14,CASSQQQDRGLTFF,TGCGCCAGCAGCCAACAGCAAGACAGGGGGCTAACTTTCTTT
-,TRBV5-1,TRBJ1-1,14,CASSPDRGNTEAFF,TGCGCCAGCAGCCCCGACAGAGGGAACACTGAAGCTTTCTTT
-,TRBV7-2,TRBJ2-7,15,CASSQPTRDTYEQYF,TGTGCCAGCAGCCAACCAACCCGGGACACCTACGAGCAGTACTTC